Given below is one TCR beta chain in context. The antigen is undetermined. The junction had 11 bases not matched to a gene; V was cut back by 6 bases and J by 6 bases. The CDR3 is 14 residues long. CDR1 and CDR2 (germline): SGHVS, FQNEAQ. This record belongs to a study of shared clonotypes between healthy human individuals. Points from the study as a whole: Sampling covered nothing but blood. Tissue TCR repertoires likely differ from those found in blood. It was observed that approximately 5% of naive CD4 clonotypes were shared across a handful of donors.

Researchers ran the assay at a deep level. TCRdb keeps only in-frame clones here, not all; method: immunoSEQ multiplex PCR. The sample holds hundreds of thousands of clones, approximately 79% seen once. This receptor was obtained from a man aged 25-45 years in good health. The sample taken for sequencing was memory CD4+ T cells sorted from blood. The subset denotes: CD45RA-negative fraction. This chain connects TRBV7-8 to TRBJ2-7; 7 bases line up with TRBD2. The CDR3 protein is CASSHNFTSAEQYF. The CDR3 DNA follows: TGTGCCAGCAGTCATAATTTCACTAGCGCCGAGCAGTACTTC.